The T cell receptor (beta chain) described here comes from a study of beta chain features in type 1 diabetes. V was shortened by 9 bases and J by 1 base, with 7 bases between the two germline ends. The CDR3 length is 13 residues. Per germline, CDR1 LNHDA and CDR2 SQIVND (reference sequence). Donors contributed one heparinised blood draw apiece, averaging about 116 mL. The whole isolated RNA underwent reverse transcription, so sequencing captured expressed TCRB transcripts. For naive, central memory and regulatory T cell samples, reads averaged around 3.8 million. Here immunoSEQ multiplex PCR was the method, and the copy in TCRdb shows in-frame clones only, minus some. The top ten hold around 1.5% of the sample, which has roughly 140,000 clones, 6.9% seen once.

Sequenced sample: central memory CD4+ T cells from blood. The J gene is TRBJ2-6, the V gene TRBV19; D remains ambiguous. The receptor comes from a woman in her 30s in good health. CDR3 sequence: CASSQSGANVLTF. In DNA, the CDR3 is TGTGCCAGCAGTCAGTCTGGGGCCAACGTCCTGACTTTC.